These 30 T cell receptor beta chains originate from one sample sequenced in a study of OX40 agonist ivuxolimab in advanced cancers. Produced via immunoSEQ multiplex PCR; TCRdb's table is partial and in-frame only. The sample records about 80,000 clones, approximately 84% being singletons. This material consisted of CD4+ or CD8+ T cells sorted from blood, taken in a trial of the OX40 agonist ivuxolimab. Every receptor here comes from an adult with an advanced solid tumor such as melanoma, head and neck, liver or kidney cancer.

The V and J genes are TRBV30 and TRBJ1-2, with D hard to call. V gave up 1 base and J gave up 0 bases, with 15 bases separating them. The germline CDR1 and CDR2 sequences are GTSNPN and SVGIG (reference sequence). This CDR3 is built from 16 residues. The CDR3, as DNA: TGTGCCTGGAGTGCCCTGCGGCAGGTGACTAACTATGGCTACACCTTC. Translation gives CAWSALRQVTNYGYTF.

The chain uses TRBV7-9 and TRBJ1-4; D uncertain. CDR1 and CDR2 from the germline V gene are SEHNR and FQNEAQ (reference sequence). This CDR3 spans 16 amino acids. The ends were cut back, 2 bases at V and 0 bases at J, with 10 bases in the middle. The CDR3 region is CASSLSGSATNEKLFF. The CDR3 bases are TGTGCCAGCAGCTTAAGTGGGAGTGCAACTAATGAAAAACTGTTTTTT.

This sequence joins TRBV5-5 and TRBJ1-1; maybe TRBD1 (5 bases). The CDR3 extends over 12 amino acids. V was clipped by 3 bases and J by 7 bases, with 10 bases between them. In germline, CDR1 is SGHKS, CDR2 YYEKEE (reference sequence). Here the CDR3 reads CASSSEGYEAFF. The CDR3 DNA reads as TGTGCCAGCAGCTCGGAGGGGTATGAAGCTTTCTTT.

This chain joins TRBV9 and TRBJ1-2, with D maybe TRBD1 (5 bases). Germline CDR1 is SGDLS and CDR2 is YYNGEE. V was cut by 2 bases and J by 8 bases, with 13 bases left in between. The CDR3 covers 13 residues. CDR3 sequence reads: CASSVEGTNGYTF. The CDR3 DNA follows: TGTGCCAGCAGCGTTGAAGGGACGAACGGCTACACCTTC.

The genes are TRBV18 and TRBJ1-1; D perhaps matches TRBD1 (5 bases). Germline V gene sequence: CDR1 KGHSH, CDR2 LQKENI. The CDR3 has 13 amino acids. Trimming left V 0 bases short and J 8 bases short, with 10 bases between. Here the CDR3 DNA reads TGTGCCAGCTCACCACCGTCCAGGGTAGAAGCTTTCTTT. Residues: CASSPPSRVEAFF.

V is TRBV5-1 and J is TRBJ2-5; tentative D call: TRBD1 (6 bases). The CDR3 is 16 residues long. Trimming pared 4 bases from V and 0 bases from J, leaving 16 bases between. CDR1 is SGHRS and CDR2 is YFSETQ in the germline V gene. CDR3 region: CASSPRYTGYQETQYF. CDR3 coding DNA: TGCGCCAGCAGCCCCCGATATACAGGGTACCAAGAGACCCAGTACTTC.

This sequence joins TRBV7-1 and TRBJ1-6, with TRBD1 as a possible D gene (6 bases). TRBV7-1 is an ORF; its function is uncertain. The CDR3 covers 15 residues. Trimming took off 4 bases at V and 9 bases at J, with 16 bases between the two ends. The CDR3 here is CASSLARQDSSPLHF. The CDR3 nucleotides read TGTGCCAGCAGCTTAGCTAGGCAGGACAGTTCACCCCTCCACTTT.

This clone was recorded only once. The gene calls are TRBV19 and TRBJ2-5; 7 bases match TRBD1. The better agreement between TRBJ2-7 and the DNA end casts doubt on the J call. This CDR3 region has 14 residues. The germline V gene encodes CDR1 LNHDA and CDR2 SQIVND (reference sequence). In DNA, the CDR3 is TGTGCCAGTAGTGTCCAGGGGGTCCCCTACGAGCAGTACTTC. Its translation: CASSVQGVPYEQYF.

CDR3 amino acids: CASSFTGAGQETQYF. In DNA form, the CDR3 reads TGTGCCAGCAGCTTCACAGGGGCGGGACAAGAGACCCAGTACTTC. This chain joins TRBV11-2 and TRBJ2-5; tentatively, D is TRBD1 (7 bases). Deletions cut 3 bases from V and 2 bases from J, with 13 bases between. This CDR3 has 15 amino acids. Germline CDR1 is SGHAT and CDR2 is FQNNGV.

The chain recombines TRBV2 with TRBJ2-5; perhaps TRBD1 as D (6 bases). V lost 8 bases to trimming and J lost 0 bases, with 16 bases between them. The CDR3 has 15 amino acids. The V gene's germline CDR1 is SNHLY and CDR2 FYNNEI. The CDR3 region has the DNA TGTGCCAGCCGAGACATGGACAGCTACCAAGAGACCCAGTACTTC. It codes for CASRDMDSYQETQYF.

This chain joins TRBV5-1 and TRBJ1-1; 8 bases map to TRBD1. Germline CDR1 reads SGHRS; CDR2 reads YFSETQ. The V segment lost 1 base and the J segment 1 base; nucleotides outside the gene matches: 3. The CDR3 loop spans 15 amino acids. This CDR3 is CASSLSGQANTEAFF. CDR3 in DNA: TGCGCCAGCAGCTTGTCGGGACAGGCGAACACTGAAGCTTTCTTT.

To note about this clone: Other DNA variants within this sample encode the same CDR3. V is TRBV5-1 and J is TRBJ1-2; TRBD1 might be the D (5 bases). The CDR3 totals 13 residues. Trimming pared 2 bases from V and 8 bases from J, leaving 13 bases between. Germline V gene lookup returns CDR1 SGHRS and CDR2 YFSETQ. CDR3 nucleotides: TGCGCCAGCAGCTTTGGGCAGGGTGGCGGCTACACCTTC. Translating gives CASSFGQGGGYTF.

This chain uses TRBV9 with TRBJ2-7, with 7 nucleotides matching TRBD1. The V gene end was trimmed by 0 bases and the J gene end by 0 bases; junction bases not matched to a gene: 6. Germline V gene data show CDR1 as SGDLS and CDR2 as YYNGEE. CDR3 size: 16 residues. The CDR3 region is CASSVGTGRSSYEQYF. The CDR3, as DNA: TGTGCCAGCAGCGTAGGGACAGGCCGAAGCTCCTACGAGCAGTACTTC.

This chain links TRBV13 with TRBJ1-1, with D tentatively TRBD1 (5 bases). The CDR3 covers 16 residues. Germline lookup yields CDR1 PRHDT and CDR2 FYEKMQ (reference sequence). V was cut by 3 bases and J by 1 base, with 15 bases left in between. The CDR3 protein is CASSLGVGEANTEAFF. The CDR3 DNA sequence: TGTGCCAGCAGCTTGGGGGTGGGGGAAGCGAACACTGAAGCTTTCTTT.

This CDR3 is CASSSGGPNTGELFF. The CDR3 DNA is TGCGCCAGCAGCTCCGGGGGGCCGAACACCGGGGAGCTGTTTTTT. This chain links TRBV5-1 with TRBJ2-2; a possible D gene is TRBD2 (7 bases). The CDR3 contains 15 residues. Trimming stripped 3 bases from V and 0 bases from J, with 9 bases between. Germline CDR1 reads SGHRS; CDR2 reads YFSETQ.

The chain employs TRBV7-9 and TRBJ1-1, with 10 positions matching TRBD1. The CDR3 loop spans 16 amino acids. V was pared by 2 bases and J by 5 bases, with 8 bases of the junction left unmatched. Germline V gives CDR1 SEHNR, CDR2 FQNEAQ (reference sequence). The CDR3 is CASSLSGTGASTEAFF. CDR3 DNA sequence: TGTGCCAGCAGCTTATCAGGGACAGGGGCGTCGACTGAAGCTTTCTTT.

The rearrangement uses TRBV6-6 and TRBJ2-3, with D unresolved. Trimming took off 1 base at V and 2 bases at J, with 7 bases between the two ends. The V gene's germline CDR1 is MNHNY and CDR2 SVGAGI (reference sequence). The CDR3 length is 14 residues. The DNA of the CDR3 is TGTGCCAGCAGTTACTTACTGAACACAGATACGCAGTATTTT. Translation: CASSYLLNTDTQYF.

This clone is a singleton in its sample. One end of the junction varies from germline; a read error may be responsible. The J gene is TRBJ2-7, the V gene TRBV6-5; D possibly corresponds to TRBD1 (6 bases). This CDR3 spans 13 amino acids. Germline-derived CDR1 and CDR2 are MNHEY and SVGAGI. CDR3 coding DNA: TGTGCCAGTAGTTGGACAGTCTCCTACGAGCAGTACTTC. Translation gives CASSWTVSYEQYF.

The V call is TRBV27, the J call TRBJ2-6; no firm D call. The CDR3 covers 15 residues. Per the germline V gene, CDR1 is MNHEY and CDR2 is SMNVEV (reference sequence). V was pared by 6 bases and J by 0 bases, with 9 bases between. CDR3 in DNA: TGTGCCAGCAGGCTTTTTGGCTCTGGGGCCAACGTCCTGACTTTC. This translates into CASRLFGSGANVLTF.

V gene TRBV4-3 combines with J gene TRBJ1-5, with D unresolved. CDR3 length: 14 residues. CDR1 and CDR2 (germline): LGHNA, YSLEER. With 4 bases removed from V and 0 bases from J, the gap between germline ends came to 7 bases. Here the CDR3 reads CASSLSHSNQPQHF. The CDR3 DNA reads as TGCGCCAGCAGCCTATCTCATAGCAATCAGCCCCAGCATTTT.

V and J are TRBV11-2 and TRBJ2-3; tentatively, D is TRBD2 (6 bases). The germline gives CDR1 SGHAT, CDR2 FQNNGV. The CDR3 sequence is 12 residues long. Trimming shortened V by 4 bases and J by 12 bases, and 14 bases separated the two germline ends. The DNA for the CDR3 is TGTGCCAGCAGCTCATTTTACGGACTACAGTATTTT. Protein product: CASSSFYGLQYF.

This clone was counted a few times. CDR3 DNA: TGTGCCAGTAGTCAGTCATTGGGGGCCGGAGCCAAAAACATTCAGTACTTC. It encodes CASSQSLGAGAKNIQYF. The rearrangement uses TRBV19 and TRBJ2-4, with a tentative D call TRBD1 (6 bases). Germline-derived CDR1 and CDR2 are LNHDA and SQIVND (reference sequence). Trimming pared 5 bases from V and 0 bases from J, leaving 17 bases between. The CDR3 runs to 17 residues.

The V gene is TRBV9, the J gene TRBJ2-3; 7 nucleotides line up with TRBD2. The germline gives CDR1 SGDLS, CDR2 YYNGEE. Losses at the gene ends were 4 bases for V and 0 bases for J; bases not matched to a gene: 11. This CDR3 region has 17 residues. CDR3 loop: CASSPPWGGGSTDTQYF. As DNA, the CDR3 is TGTGCCAGCAGCCCACCCTGGGGCGGGGGAAGCACAGATACGCAGTATTTT.

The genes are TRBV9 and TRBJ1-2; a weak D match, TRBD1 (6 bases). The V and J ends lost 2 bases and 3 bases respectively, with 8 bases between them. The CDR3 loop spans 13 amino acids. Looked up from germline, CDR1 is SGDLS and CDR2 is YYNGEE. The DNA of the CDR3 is TGTGCCAGCAGCGTCCGACAGGACTATGGCTACACCTTC. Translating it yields CASSVRQDYGYTF.

CDR3 loop: CASISGISYEQYF. DNA of the CDR3: TGTGCCAGCATTAGCGGGATCTCCTACGAGCAGTACTTC. The chain joins TRBV2 to TRBJ2-7; 8 bases agree with TRBD2. The CDR3 runs to 13 residues. V trimming: 7 bases; J trimming: 0 bases; junction bases outside the gene matches: 2. CDR1 is SNHLY, CDR2 FYNNEI, per germline.

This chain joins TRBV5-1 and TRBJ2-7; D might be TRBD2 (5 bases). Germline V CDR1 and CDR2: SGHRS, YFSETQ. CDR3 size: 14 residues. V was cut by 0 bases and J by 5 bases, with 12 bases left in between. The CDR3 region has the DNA TGCGCCAGCAGCTTGGGGTACGGGGTCCACGAGCAGTACTTC. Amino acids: CASSLGYGVHEQYF.

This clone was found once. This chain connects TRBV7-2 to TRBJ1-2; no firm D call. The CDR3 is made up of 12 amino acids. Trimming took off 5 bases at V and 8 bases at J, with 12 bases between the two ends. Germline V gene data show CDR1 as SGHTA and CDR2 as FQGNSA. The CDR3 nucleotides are TGTGCCAGCAGCCAAACGAGGAAGGGCTACACCTTC. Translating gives CASSQTRKGYTF.

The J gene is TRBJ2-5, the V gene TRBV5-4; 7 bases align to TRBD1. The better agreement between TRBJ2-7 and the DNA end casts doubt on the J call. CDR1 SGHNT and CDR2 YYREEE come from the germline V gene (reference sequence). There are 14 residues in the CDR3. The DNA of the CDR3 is TGTGCCAGCAGCCTGACACAGGGGAAGTACGAGCAGTACTTC. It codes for CASSLTQGKYEQYF.

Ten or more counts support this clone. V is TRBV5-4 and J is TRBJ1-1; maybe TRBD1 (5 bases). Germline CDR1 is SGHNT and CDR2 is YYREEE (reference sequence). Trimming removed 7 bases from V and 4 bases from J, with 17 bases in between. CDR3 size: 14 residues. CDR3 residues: CASEPGEAGTEAFF. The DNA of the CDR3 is TGTGCCAGCGAGCCGGGGGAGGCAGGCACTGAAGCTTTCTTT.

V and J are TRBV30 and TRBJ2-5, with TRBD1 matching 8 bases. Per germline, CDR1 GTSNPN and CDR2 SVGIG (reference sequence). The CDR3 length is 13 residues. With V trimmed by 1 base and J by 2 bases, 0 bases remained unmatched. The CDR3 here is CAWSGQGQETQYF. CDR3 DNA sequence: TGTGCCTGGAGTGGACAGGGGCAAGAGACCCAGTACTTC.